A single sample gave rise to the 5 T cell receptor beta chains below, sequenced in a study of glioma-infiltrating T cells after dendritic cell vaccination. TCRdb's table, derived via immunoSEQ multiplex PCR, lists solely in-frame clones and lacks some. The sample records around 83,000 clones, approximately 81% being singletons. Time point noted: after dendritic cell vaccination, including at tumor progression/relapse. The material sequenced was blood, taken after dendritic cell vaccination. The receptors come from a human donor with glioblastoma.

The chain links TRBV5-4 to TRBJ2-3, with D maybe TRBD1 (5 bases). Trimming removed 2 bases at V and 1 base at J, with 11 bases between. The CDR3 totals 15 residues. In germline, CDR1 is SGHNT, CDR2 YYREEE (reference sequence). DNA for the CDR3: TGTGCCAGCAGCTTATCAGGGAAGGGCACAGATACGCAGTATTTT. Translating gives CASSLSGKGTDTQYF. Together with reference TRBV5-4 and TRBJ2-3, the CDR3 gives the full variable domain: ETGVTQSPTHLIKTRGQQVTLRCSSQSGHNTVSWYQQALGQGPQFIFQYYREEENGRGNFPPRFSGLQFPNYSSELNVNALELDDSALYLCASSLSGKGTDTQYFGPGTRLTVL.

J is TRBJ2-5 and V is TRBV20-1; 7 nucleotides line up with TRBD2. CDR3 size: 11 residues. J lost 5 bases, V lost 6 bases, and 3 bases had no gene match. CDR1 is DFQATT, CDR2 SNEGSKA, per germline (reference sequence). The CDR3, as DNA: TGCAGTGCATTCGGGGGGGAGACCCAGTACTTC. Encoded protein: CSAFGGETQYF.

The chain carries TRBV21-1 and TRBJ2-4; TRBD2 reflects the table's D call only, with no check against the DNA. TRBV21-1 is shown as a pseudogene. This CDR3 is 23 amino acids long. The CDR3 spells CASSIFDTYVASEGPLAKNIQYF. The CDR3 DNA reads TGTGCCAGCAGCATATTCGACACCTATGTAGCTAGCGAGGGGCCCTTAGCCAAAAACATTCAGTACTTC.

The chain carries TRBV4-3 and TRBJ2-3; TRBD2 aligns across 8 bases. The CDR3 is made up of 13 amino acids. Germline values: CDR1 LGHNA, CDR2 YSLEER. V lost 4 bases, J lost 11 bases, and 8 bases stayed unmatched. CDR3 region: CASSRGTRGEQYF. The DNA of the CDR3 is TGCGCCAGCAGCCGCGGGACTAGGGGGGAGCAGTATTTT.

In nucleotides, the CDR3 is TGCGCCAGCAGCCCTCCTCCGGGGACTAACTATGGCTACACCTTC. This sequence encodes CASSPPPGTNYGYTF. The chain uses TRBV5-1 and TRBJ1-2; no firm D call. The CDR3 runs to 15 residues. V was clipped by 4 bases and J by 0 bases, with 13 bases between them. Germline V gene data show CDR1 as SGHRS and CDR2 as YFSETQ.